This TCR beta chain was profiled in a study of lymphopenia after photon versus proton radiotherapy. This CDR3 region has 13 residues. CDR1 and CDR2 from the germline V gene are SGHTA and FQGNSA. V was clipped by 5 bases and J by 4 bases; unmatched bases: 3. The table came from immunoSEQ multiplex PCR; TCRdb's copy has only in-frame clones and leaves some out. The table records 35,000 to 45,000 clones, about 84% of them present only once. This clone was picked up a small number of times. This TCR was recovered from a man aged 45-65 years with gastric cancer. The sequencing used peripheral blood, collected from a patient treated with photon-based radiotherapy. The gene calls are TRBV7-2 and TRBJ1-2; 8 nucleotides agree with TRBD1. The CDR3 is CASSQDRAYGYTF. The CDR3, as DNA: TGTGCCAGCAGCCAGGACAGGGCCTATGGCTACACCTTC. Full variable domain (remainder filled in from reference TRBV7-2 and TRBJ1-2): GAGVSQSPSNKVTEKGKDVELRCDPISGHTALYWYRQSLGQGLEFLIYFQGNSAPDKSGLPSDRFSAERTGGSVSTLTIQRTQQEDSAVYLCASSQDRAYGYTFGSGTRLTVV.